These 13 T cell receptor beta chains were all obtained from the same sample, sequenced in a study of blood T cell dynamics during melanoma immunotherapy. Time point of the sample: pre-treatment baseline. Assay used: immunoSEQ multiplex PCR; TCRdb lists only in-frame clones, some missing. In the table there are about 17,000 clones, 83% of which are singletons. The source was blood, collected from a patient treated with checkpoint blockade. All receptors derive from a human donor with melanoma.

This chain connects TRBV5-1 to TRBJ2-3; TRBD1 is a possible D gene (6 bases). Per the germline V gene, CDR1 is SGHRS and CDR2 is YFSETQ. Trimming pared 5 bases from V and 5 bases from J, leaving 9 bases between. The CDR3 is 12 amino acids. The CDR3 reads CASSLQGDTQYF. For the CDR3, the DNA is TGCGCCAGCAGTCTACAGGGAGATACGCAGTATTTT.

CDR3 bases: TGTGCCAGCAGCCCAAGACAGGGTTTTATCTATGGCTACACCTTC. This translates into CASSPRQGFIYGYTF. J is TRBJ1-2 and V is TRBV7-2; 7 bases fit TRBD1. Germline loops: CDR1 SGHTA, CDR2 FQGNSA. The CDR3 consists of 15 residues. The trim removed 5 bases at V and 4 bases at J, leaving 10 bases unmatched.

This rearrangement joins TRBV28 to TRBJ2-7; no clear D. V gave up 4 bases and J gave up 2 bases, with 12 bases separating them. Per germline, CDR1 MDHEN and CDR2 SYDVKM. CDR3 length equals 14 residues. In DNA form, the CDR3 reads TGTGCCAGCAGTTCGGTCCTGAGCCCCTACGAGCAGTACTTC. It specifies CASSSVLSPYEQYF.

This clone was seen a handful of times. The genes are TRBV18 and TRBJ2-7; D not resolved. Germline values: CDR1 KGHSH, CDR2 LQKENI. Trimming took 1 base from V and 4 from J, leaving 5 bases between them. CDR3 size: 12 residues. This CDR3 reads CASSPREYEQYF. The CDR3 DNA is TGTGCCAGCTCACCACGAGAATACGAGCAGTACTTC.

CDR3 nucleotide sequence: TGCGCCAGCAGCTCCCCATCACAAAACCAGATATCCTACGAGCAGTACTTC. This gives the protein CASSSPSQNQISYEQYF. The V and J genes are TRBV5-1 and TRBJ2-7; D not resolved. CDR3 length equals 17 residues. V dropped 3 bases and J dropped 1 base, with 20 bases sitting between them. The V gene's germline CDR1 is SGHRS and CDR2 YFSETQ. Complete variable domain (other parts from reference TRBV5-1 and TRBJ2-7): KAGVTQTPRYLIKTRGQQVTLSCSPISGHRSVSWYQQTPGQGLQFLFEYFSETQRNKGNFPGRFSGRQFSNSRSEMNVSTLELGDSALYLCASSSPSQNQISYEQYFGPGTRLTVT.

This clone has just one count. CDR3 protein: CASSPRGGPIVTEAFF. The DNA for the CDR3 is TGTGCCAGCAGCCCCCGGGGGGGCCCGATTGTGACTGAAGCTTTCTTT. The chain is built from TRBV7-8 and TRBJ1-1, with a weak D call TRBD1 (6 bases). Germline loops: CDR1 SGHVS, CDR2 FQNEAQ. Trimming stripped 5 bases from V and 5 bases from J, with 21 bases between. This CDR3 spans 16 amino acids. The full variable domain, with the rest looked up from reference TRBV7-8 and TRBJ1-1, is GAGVSQSPRYKVAKRGQDVALRCDPISGHVSLFWYQQALGQGPEFLTYFQNEAQLDKSGLPSDRFFAERPEGSVSTLKIQRTQQEDSAVYLCASSPRGGPIVTEAFFGQGTRLTVV.

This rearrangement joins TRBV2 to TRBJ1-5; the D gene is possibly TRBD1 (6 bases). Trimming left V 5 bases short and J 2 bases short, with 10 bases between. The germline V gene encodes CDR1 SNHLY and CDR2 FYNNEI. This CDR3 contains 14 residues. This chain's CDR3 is CASSTGNGNQPQHF. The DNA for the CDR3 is TGTGCCAGCAGTACAGGGAATGGCAATCAGCCCCAGCATTTT.

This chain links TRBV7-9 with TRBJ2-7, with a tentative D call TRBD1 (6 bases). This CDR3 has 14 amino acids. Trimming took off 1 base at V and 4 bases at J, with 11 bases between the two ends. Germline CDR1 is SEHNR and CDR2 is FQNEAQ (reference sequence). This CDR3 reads CASSLDDRIYEQYF. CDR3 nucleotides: TGTGCCAGCAGCTTAGATGACAGGATATACGAGCAGTACTTC.

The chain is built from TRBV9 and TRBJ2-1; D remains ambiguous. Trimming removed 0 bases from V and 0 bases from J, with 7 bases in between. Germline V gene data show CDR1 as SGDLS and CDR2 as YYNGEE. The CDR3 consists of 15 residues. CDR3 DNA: TGTGCCAGCAGCGTAGGCGATAGCTCCTACAATGAGCAGTTCTTC. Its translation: CASSVGDSSYNEQFF.

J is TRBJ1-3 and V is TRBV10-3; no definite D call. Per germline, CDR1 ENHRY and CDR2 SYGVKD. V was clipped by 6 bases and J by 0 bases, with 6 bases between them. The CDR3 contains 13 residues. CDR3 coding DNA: TGTGCCATCAGACAACCCTCTGGAAACACCATATATTTT. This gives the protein CAIRQPSGNTIYF.

CDR3 sequence: CARRAGAGFQPQHF. Written as DNA, the CDR3 is TGTGCCAGACGAGCGGGGGCTGGTTTTCAGCCCCAGCATTTT. The chain combines TRBV6-6 with TRBJ1-5; tentative D call: TRBD1 (6 bases). Germline-derived CDR1 and CDR2 are MNHNY and SVGAGI (reference sequence). CDR3 length: 14 amino acids. V was pared by 9 bases and J by 6 bases, with 18 bases between.

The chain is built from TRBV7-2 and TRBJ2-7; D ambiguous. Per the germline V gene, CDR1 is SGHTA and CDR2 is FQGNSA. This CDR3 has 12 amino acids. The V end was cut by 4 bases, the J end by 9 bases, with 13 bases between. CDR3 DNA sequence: TGTGCCAGCAGCTCGAACCGGGCCGGGCAGTACTTC. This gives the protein CASSSNRAGQYF.

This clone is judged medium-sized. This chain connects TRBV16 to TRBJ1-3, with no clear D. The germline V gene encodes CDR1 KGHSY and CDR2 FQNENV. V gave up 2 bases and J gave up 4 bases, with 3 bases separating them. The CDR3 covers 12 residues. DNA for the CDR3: TGTGCCAGCAGCCAAGAGGGAAACACCATATATTTT. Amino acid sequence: CASSQEGNTIYF. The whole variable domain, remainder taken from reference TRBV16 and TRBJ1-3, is GEEVAQTPKHLVRGEGQKAKLYCAPIKGHSYVFWYQQVLKNEFKFLISFQNENVFDETGMPKERFSAKCLPNSPCSLEIQATKLEDSAVYFCASSQEGNTIYFGEGSWLTVV.